This T cell receptor (beta chain) was recorded in a study of tumor and adjacent non-tumor tissue in lung cancer. A few counts support this clonotype. What it binds is not known. No cell sorting was done before RNA was extracted from the tissue. Distant lung tissue was collected more than 3 cm away from the tumor edge. The CDR3 is 13 amino acids. Germline V gives CDR1 GTSNPN, CDR2 SVGIG (reference sequence). V was trimmed by 4 bases and J by 0 bases, leaving 9 bases between them. The library came from three nested PCR rounds adapted from ARM-PCR protocols. Via MiXCR, TCRdb re-called the multiplex PCR reads, giving one row per CDR3 protein. The table records 98,000 or so distinct CDR3 sequences, 75% to 85% of them present only once. Whole-study findings and limits: Shorter survival was associated with higher TCR diversity in tumors.

This rearrangement joins TRBV30 to TRBJ1-2; D is undetermined. Material for sequencing was distant non-tumor lung tissue. This receptor was identified in a man aged 55 to 69 with small cell lung cancer. In nucleotides, the CDR3 is TGTGCCTGGACGCCGATTTCTAACTATGGCTACACCTTC. It yields the protein CAWTPISNYGYTF. The variable domain in full, with the rest retrieved from reference TRBV30 and TRBJ1-2, is SQTIHQWPATLVQPVGSPLSLECTVEGTSNPNLYWYRQAAGRGLQLLFYSVGIGQISSEVPQNLSASRPQDRQFILSSKKLLLSDSGFYLCAWTPISNYGYTFGSGTRLTVV.